Following are 27 T cell receptor beta chains from one sample sequenced in a study of T cell changes during pregnancy in multiple sclerosis (dated by TCRdb to the late 2010s). The receptor library was made with the immunoSEQ multiplex PCR assay. Entries here come from immuneACCESS through TCRdb and include only in-frame sequences with V and J called. Some clones fail to appear in such tables; in the studies checked, an unresolved V gene covers under half of the shortfall, and the cause of the remainder is unknown. The sample data list more than 55,000 clones, and 90% to 95% of these were observed just once. Less than 1.5% of the sample is in the top ten clones. The sequencing used peripheral blood, collected after pregnancy. Every receptor here comes from a female donor in good health, enrolled as a control in a pregnancy study.

V is TRBV11-3 and J is TRBJ1-2; 7 nucleotides agree with TRBD1. Unmatched junction bases numbered 6, after V lost 5 bases and J lost 3 bases. CDR3 length: 14 amino acids. The germline CDR1 and CDR2 sequences are SGHNT and YENEEA. Here the CDR3 reads CASSNPGTDYGYTF. The CDR3, as DNA: TGTGCCAGCAGCAACCCCGGGACAGACTATGGCTACACCTTC.

The V call is TRBV5-1, the J call TRBJ2-5, with 10 bases identical to TRBD2. CDR3 length: 16 amino acids. Looked up from germline, CDR1 is SGHRS and CDR2 is YFSETQ. The ends lost 1 base at V and 2 bases at J; junction bases unmatched: 5. DNA of the CDR3: TGCGCCAGCAGCTTGATTAGCGGGGGGCGGCAAGAGACCCAGTACTTC. This translates into CASSLISGGRQETQYF.

For the CDR3, the DNA is TGTGCCGCTTCTTCGACGGAGTCCTACGAGCAGTACTTC. This sequence encodes CAASSTESYEQYF. The V call is TRBV27, the J call TRBJ2-7; no reliable D call. The CDR3 extends over 13 amino acids. Trimming removed 11 bases at V and 1 base at J, with 15 bases between. The germline CDR1 and CDR2 sequences are MNHEY and SMNVEV (reference sequence).

The chain links TRBV11-3 to TRBJ2-1, with TRBD1 identical over 8 bases. Germline V gene lookup returns CDR1 SGHNT and CDR2 YENEEA. This CDR3 has 18 residues. The junction had 17 bases not matched to a gene; V was cut back by 5 bases and J by 5 bases. CDR3 residues: CASSNYRGDGFTDNEQFF. As DNA, the CDR3 is TGTGCCAGCAGCAACTACAGGGGGGATGGTTTCACCGACAATGAGCAGTTCTTC. Variable domain in full (rest from reference TRBV11-3 and TRBJ2-1): EAGVVQSPRYKIIEKKQPVAFWCNPISGHNTLYWYLQNLGQGPELLIRYENEEAVDDSQLPKDRFSAERLKGVDSTLKIQPAELGDSAVYLCASSNYRGDGFTDNEQFFGPGTRLTVL.

This chain links TRBV6-4 with TRBJ2-2; 7 nucleotides align to TRBD2. Germline assignment: CDR1 MRHNA and CDR2 SNTAGT. The length of the CDR3 is 18 residues. J was trimmed by 4 bases and V by 2 bases; bases with no gene match: 13. CDR3 amino acids: CASSDRSSTAGVTGELFF. CDR3 in DNA: TGTGCCAGCAGTGACAGGTCCTCGACTGCGGGGGTCACCGGGGAGCTGTTTTTT.

The chain employs TRBV5-1 and TRBJ2-7; no reliable D call. The V end lost 0 bases, the J end lost 0 bases, and 7 bases lay between the germline ends. Germline V gives CDR1 SGHRS, CDR2 YFSETQ. There are 14 residues in the CDR3. The CDR3 reads CASSLDIHSYEQYF. As DNA, the CDR3 is TGCGCCAGCAGCTTGGACATTCACTCCTACGAGCAGTACTTC.

V gene TRBV30 combines with J gene TRBJ2-5; a possible D gene is TRBD1 (5 bases). The germline V and J ends were trimmed by 4 bases and 5 bases, with 11 bases remaining between them. Germline V CDR1 and CDR2: GTSNPN, SVGIG (reference sequence). CDR3 length: 12 amino acids. This CDR3 reads CAWKGVKETQYF. DNA of the CDR3: TGTGCCTGGAAAGGGGTAAAGGAGACCCAGTACTTC.

The J gene is TRBJ1-3, the V gene TRBV7-8; TRBD1 aligns across 8 bases. This CDR3 is built from 19 residues. Germline lookup yields CDR1 SGHVS and CDR2 FQNEAQ. V was pared by 3 bases and J by 4 bases, with 17 bases of the junction left unmatched. The chain's CDR3 is CASSFRGGQGGASGNTIYF. The CDR3 DNA is TGTGCCAGCAGCTTTCGAGGTGGACAGGGAGGGGCGTCGGGAAACACCATATATTTT.

This chain uses TRBV7-9 with TRBJ1-2, with 9 bases fitting TRBD1. V lost 6 bases to trimming and J lost 8 bases; unmatched junction nucleotides: 13. CDR3 length equals 15 residues. The V gene's germline CDR1 is SEHNR and CDR2 FQNEAQ (reference sequence). DNA for the CDR3: TGTGCCAGCAGTCAGGAAGGGACAGGGTCGTCCGGCTACACCTTC. This encodes CASSQEGTGSSGYTF.

The genes are TRBV7-8 and TRBJ1-5; D ambiguous. Germline loops: CDR1 SGHVS, CDR2 FQNEAQ. With 5 bases removed from V and 11 bases from J, the gap between germline ends came to 16 bases. This CDR3 contains 13 residues. CDR3 sequence: CASSPLTVRAQHF. The CDR3 coding sequence is TGTGCCAGCAGCCCATTAACGGTGAGGGCCCAGCATTTT.

This chain links TRBV7-2 with TRBJ2-1, with 10 nucleotides matching TRBD1. J gave up 15 bases and V 2 bases, and 4 bases lay outside the gene matches. The CDR3 runs 12 residues. Germline V CDR1 and CDR2: SGHTA, FQGNSA. CDR3 region: CASSLHGTGAFF. The CDR3 nucleotides read TGTGCCAGCAGCTTACATGGGACAGGGGCGTTCTTC.

This chain connects TRBV27 to TRBJ1-1; D is unclear. The CDR3 is 14 residues long. CDR1 is MNHEY, CDR2 SMNVEV, per germline (reference sequence). V was pared by 0 bases and J by 3 bases, with 8 bases between. The CDR3 DNA is TGTGCCAGCAGTTTATCAAGCGGAGACACTGAAGCTTTCTTT. It codes for CASSLSSGDTEAFF.

This clone has a single count. The chain combines TRBV7-2 with TRBJ2-7; TRBD1 might be the D (5 bases). Germline CDR1 SGHTA, CDR2 FQGNSA. V was trimmed by 3 bases and J by 3 bases, leaving 9 bases between them. This CDR3 region has 13 residues. The CDR3 reads CASSFDSHYEQYF. CDR3 coding DNA: TGTGCCAGCAGCTTCGACAGCCACTACGAGCAGTACTTC.

The chain links TRBV7-6 to TRBJ1-1, with a possible D match to TRBD1 (6 bases). The CDR3 contains 14 residues. Germline V gene sequence: CDR1 SGHVS, CDR2 FNYEAQ. V lost 4 bases and J lost 4, with 13 bases in between. CDR3 nucleotides: TGTGCCAGCAGCTCACGGGACAAGCCCACTGAAGCTTTCTTT. It encodes CASSSRDKPTEAFF.

V is TRBV5-1 and J is TRBJ1-1; the D gene is possibly TRBD1 (6 bases). The ends were cut back, 5 bases at V and 3 bases at J, with 17 bases in the middle. The V gene's germline CDR1 is SGHRS and CDR2 YFSETQ. The CDR3 covers 15 residues. The CDR3 coding sequence is TGCGCCAGCAGAGCGGGGGGGCTGGCGGACACTGAAGCTTTCTTT. It translates to CASRAGGLADTEAFF.

This clone was seen a single time. The gene calls are TRBV7-9 and TRBJ1-2, with TRBD1 matching 10 bases. This CDR3 has 15 amino acids. CDR1 SEHNR and CDR2 FQNEAQ come from the germline V gene (reference sequence). Germline trimming cut 5 bases from V and 7 bases from J; bases unmatched to any gene: 10. The CDR3 DNA reads TGTGCCAGCAGCCGTAGGGGGGACAGGGGCACTGGCTACACCTTC. Amino acids: CASSRRGDRGTGYTF.

This clone has a single count. The chain joins TRBV7-2 to TRBJ2-7; tentative D call: TRBD2 (7 bases). CDR1 and CDR2 (germline): SGHTA, FQGNSA. The V and J ends lost 6 bases and 7 bases respectively, with 16 bases between them. The CDR3 is made up of 13 amino acids. This CDR3 reads CASSLGGLQEQYF. DNA for the CDR3: TGTGCCAGCAGTCTCGGGGGGCTACAGGAGCAGTACTTC.

The chain employs TRBV5-6 and TRBJ1-2; D remains ambiguous. CDR1 SGHDT and CDR2 YYEEEE come from the germline V gene. Trimming removed 0 bases from V and 5 bases from J, with 8 bases in between. The CDR3 totals 13 residues. CDR3 sequence reads: CASSLAAAYGYTF. CDR3 bases: TGTGCCAGCAGCTTGGCAGCGGCTTATGGCTACACCTTC.

DNA for the CDR3: TGTGCCAGCAACCCACTGACAGGTGGAGGCACTGAAGCTTTCTTT. It yields the protein CASNPLTGGGTEAFF. The chain links TRBV2 to TRBJ1-1, with D possibly matching TRBD1 (6 bases). V was trimmed by 7 bases and J by 4 bases, leaving 19 bases between them. The germline V gene encodes CDR1 SNHLY and CDR2 FYNNEI. The CDR3 length is 15 residues.

V and J are TRBV7-2 and TRBJ1-2; 10 nucleotides align to TRBD1. The CDR3 runs to 17 residues. Per germline, CDR1 SGHTA and CDR2 FQGNSA. J lost 2 bases, V lost 5 bases, and 11 bases had no gene match. CDR3 bases: TGTGCCAGCAGCCCGACAGGGGGCTCTGTACTCAACTATGGCTACACCTTC. The encoded protein is CASSPTGGSVLNYGYTF.

The chain links TRBV6-5 to TRBJ1-2, with D tentatively TRBD1 (5 bases). The germline CDR1 and CDR2 sequences are MNHEY and SVGAGI. The CDR3 is 15 residues long. V shed 2 bases and J shed 2 bases, with 12 bases lying between them. CDR3 sequence: CASSYAGRGNYGYTF. Written as DNA, the CDR3 is TGTGCCAGCAGTTACGCCGGCCGGGGGAACTATGGCTACACCTTC.

The chain joins TRBV5-6 to TRBJ2-7, with D hard to call. CDR3 length equals 11 residues. The ends were cut back, 0 bases at V and 7 bases at J, with 5 bases in the middle. In germline, CDR1 is SGHDT, CDR2 YYEEEE. Here the CDR3 reads CASSLGREQYF. In DNA, the CDR3 is TGTGCCAGCAGCTTGGGTCGGGAGCAGTACTTC.

The CDR3 loop is CSVRDRQLQGEQFF. The CDR3 bases are TGCAGCGTCCGGGACAGGCAACTTCAGGGCGAGCAGTTCTTC. This chain connects TRBV29-1 to TRBJ2-1; 8 bases line up with TRBD1. V trimming: 6 bases; J trimming: 10 bases; junction bases outside the gene matches: 14. CDR1 and CDR2 (germline): SQVTM, ANQGSEA. This CDR3 comprises 14 residues.

The rearrangement joins TRBV11-2 to TRBJ2-7, with D possibly TRBD2 on 6 matching bases. The CDR3 runs 15 residues. V was cut by 1 base and J by 1 base, with 11 bases left in between. Germline lookup yields CDR1 SGHAT and CDR2 FQNNGV. This CDR3 is CASSLARDSSYEQYF. The CDR3 nucleotides are TGTGCCAGCAGCTTAGCCAGGGACTCATCCTACGAGCAGTACTTC.

The chain carries TRBV5-1 and TRBJ1-1, with 8 bases fitting TRBD1. CDR1 and CDR2 from the germline V gene are SGHRS and YFSETQ. Trimming cost V 2 bases and J 4 bases; bases outside gene matches: 16. The CDR3 loop spans 18 amino acids. The chain's CDR3 is CASSFHRGQGARGTEAFF. As DNA, the CDR3 is TGCGCCAGCAGCTTTCATCGTGGCCAGGGGGCGCGGGGCACTGAAGCTTTCTTT.

This clone was detected only once. This sequence joins TRBV27 and TRBJ1-1, with D maybe TRBD1 (5 bases). CDR1 and CDR2 from the germline V gene are MNHEY and SMNVEV (reference sequence). Deletions cut 8 bases from V and 3 bases from J, with 13 bases between. The CDR3 sequence is 13 residues long. This CDR3 reads CASAKSRDTEAFF. CDR3 bases: TGTGCCAGCGCAAAATCCAGGGACACTGAAGCTTTCTTT.

The chain carries TRBV5-1 and TRBJ2-7, with 7 bases lining up with TRBD1. The CDR3 is 14 amino acids. CDR1 SGHRS and CDR2 YFSETQ come from the germline V gene. Trimming at V came to 0 bases and at J to 3 bases, leaving 3 bases not matched to a gene. The CDR3 region is CASSLDRGNYEQYF. CDR3 sequence (DNA): TGCGCCAGCAGCTTGGACAGGGGAAACTACGAGCAGTACTTC.